One and the same sample provided the 26 T cell receptor beta chains below, sequenced in a study of cytomegalovirus exposure and HLA in healthy donors. A multiplex PCR was run with 60 Vbeta primers and 13 Jbeta primers. This table comes from immunoSEQ multiplex PCR, and its TCRdb copy is limited to in-frame clones, with some not included. The sample includes around 120,000 clones, over 60% seen only once; the top ten take more than 4.5%. Sequenced: PBMCs. These receptors came from a female donor in good health and CMV-seropositive.

The V and J genes are TRBV27 and TRBJ1-1; 8 nucleotides match TRBD1. Trimming took 2 bases from V and 11 from J; bases not matched to a gene: 7. The V gene's germline CDR1 is MNHEY and CDR2 SMNVEV (reference sequence). The CDR3 covers 13 residues. The CDR3 DNA is TGTGCCAGCAGTTTACTGGGCAGGGGGCATGCTTTCTTT. Its translation is CASSLLGRGHAFF.

Remarks on this clone: A junction end diverges from the germline sequence, so it may reflect a read error. This sequence joins TRBV28 and TRBJ1-5, with D unclear. Germline CDR1 MDHEN, CDR2 SYDVKM. The length of the CDR3 is 13 residues. The CDR3 nucleotides read TGTGCCAGCAGTTCCTCCTATAATCCGCCCCAGCATTTT. It specifies CASSSSYNPPQHF. Combining the CDR3 with reference TRBV28 and TRBJ1-5 gives the whole variable domain DVKVTQSSRYLVKRTGEKVFLECVQDMDHENMFWYRQDPGLGLRLIYFSYDVKMKEKGDIPEGYSVSREKKERFSLILESASTNQTSMYLCASSSSYNPPQHFGDGTRLSIL.

This clone was seen only once. The V call is TRBV18, the J call TRBJ1-2; the D is unclear. CDR1 is KGHSH and CDR2 is LQKENI in the germline V gene. This CDR3 comprises 14 residues. Trimming removed 2 bases from V and 0 bases from J, with 7 bases in between. The CDR3 sequence is CASSPGAANYGYTF. The CDR3 nucleotides read TGTGCCAGCTCACCAGGAGCGGCTAACTATGGCTACACCTTC.

This chain uses TRBV19 with TRBJ2-7, with 7 bases that match TRBD2. Per germline, CDR1 LNHDA and CDR2 SQIVND (reference sequence). The CDR3 loop spans 15 amino acids. The V segment lost 1 base and the J segment 0 bases; nucleotides outside the gene matches: 3. DNA of the CDR3: TGTGCCAGTAGTATAGCTGCTAGCGGCTCCTACGAGCAGTACTTC. Protein product: CASSIAASGSYEQYF.

CDR3 nucleotides: TGTGCCATCAGTGAGGTGGGAGGGGTCTCAGGGGAATACGAGCAGTACTTC. Translation: CAISEVGGVSGEYEQYF. This rearrangement joins TRBV10-3 to TRBJ2-7; possible D gene TRBD2, 7 bases. Between the trimmed V and J ends, which lost 2 bases and 4 bases, there was a span of 21 bases. Germline loops: CDR1 ENHRY, CDR2 SYGVKD. This CDR3 is 17 amino acids long.

The V and J genes are TRBV5-6 and TRBJ2-4; D gene unclear. This CDR3 comprises 11 residues. V lost 5 bases to trimming and J lost 5 bases, with 5 bases between them. Germline V CDR1 and CDR2: SGHDT, YYEEEE. The CDR3 spells CASSYQNIQYF. In DNA, the CDR3 is TGTGCCAGCAGTTATCAAAACATTCAGTACTTC.

The CDR3 loop is CASSLGGGSRYNEQFF. In nucleotides, the CDR3 is TGTGCCAGCAGCTTGGGCGGCGGGAGTAGGTACAATGAGCAGTTCTTC. This chain uses TRBV5-4 with TRBJ2-1; 7 bases agree with TRBD2. V trimming: 0 bases; J trimming: 4 bases; junction bases outside the gene matches: 7. The CDR3 length is 16 residues. Germline CDR1 is SGHNT and CDR2 is YYREEE (reference sequence).

This clone was found once. This chain joins TRBV10-3 and TRBJ2-1; D possibly corresponds to TRBD2 (6 bases). Between the trimmed V and J ends, which lost 4 bases and 8 bases, there was a span of 15 bases. Germline V gene data show CDR1 as ENHRY and CDR2 as SYGVKD. The CDR3 contains 14 residues. The CDR3 coding sequence is TGTGCCATCAGTGCGACAGCCGGGAGAGATGAGCAGTTCTTC. It is translated as CAISATAGRDEQFF.

The chain joins TRBV6-1 to TRBJ2-1; D ambiguous. The germline V gene encodes CDR1 MNHNS and CDR2 SASEGT. This CDR3 comprises 13 residues. V dropped 7 bases and J dropped 5 bases, with 12 bases sitting between them. CDR3 DNA sequence: TGTGCCAGCAAGGAGACTTCCAACAATGAGCAGTTCTTC. The encoded protein is CASKETSNNEQFF.

The CDR3 region has the DNA TGTGCCAGCAGTTCACCCACGTTAGCGGGAGAACGGCAGTACTTC. Protein product: CASSSPTLAGERQYF. The chain combines TRBV6-5 with TRBJ2-7; 9 bases match TRBD2. The CDR3 extends over 15 amino acids. CDR1 is MNHEY, CDR2 SVGAGI, per germline. The J segment lost 9 bases and the V segment lost 4 bases, leaving 13 bases of the junction unmatched.

V gene TRBV5-1 combines with J gene TRBJ2-1; possible D gene TRBD2, 6 bases. V lost 5 bases, J lost 11 bases, and 17 bases lay in between. CDR3 length: 13 residues. CDR1 and CDR2 (germline): SGHRS, YFSETQ. The CDR3 DNA follows: TGCGCCAGCAGTCGGGACTTTCCACCGCAGCAGTTCTTC. Residues: CASSRDFPPQQFF.

Concerning this clone: The same CDR3 can be traced to other DNA sequences in this sample. The rearrangement joins TRBV18 to TRBJ2-7, with D unclear. Germline V gene data show CDR1 as KGHSH and CDR2 as LQKENI. V was clipped by 2 bases and J by 3 bases, with 8 bases between them. CDR3 size: 13 residues. Here the CDR3 reads CASSPSLSYEQYF. As DNA, the CDR3 is TGTGCCAGCTCACCATCACTTAGCTACGAGCAGTACTTC.

There are a few counts of this clone. The V and J genes are TRBV7-2 and TRBJ2-1; 7 positions match TRBD1. CDR1 SGHTA and CDR2 FQGNSA come from the germline V gene. This CDR3 contains 16 residues. V lost 2 bases to trimming and J lost 5 bases; unmatched junction nucleotides: 9. CDR3 region: CASSLNALRGHNEQFF. For the CDR3, the DNA is TGTGCCAGCAGCTTAAACGCCCTAAGGGGGCACAATGAGCAGTTCTTC.

This chain uses TRBV11-2 with TRBJ2-5; D is ambiguous. The CDR3 runs 13 residues. From germline, CDR1 is SGHAT and CDR2 FQNNGV. V shed 1 base and J shed 5 bases, with 8 bases lying between them. The CDR3 loop is CASSLGGGETQYF. The CDR3, as DNA: TGTGCCAGCAGCTTAGGCGGTGGGGAGACCCAGTACTTC.

This clone has only one observation. CDR3 protein: CASSFGTIGKNIQYF. The DNA of the CDR3 is TGTGCCAGCAGTTTCGGGACAATCGGCAAAAACATTCAGTACTTC. V gene TRBV28 combines with J gene TRBJ2-4; the D gene is possibly TRBD1 (6 bases). Germline V gene sequence: CDR1 MDHEN, CDR2 SYDVKM. V lost 3 bases and J lost 3, with 12 bases in between. The CDR3 runs 15 residues.

The chain links TRBV9 to TRBJ1-2; TRBD1 might be the D (5 bases). V was clipped by 3 bases and J by 4 bases, with 16 bases between them. Per the germline V gene, CDR1 is SGDLS and CDR2 is YYNGEE. The CDR3 consists of 15 residues. The CDR3 protein is CASSAGRDPAYGYTF. The CDR3 coding sequence is TGTGCCAGCAGCGCCGGGAGGGACCCCGCCTATGGCTACACCTTC.

A few counts support this clone. The genes are TRBV7-9 and TRBJ2-2, with no clear D. This CDR3 comprises 12 residues. Germline lookup yields CDR1 SEHNR and CDR2 FQNEAQ (reference sequence). The V and J ends lost 5 bases and 5 bases respectively, with 6 bases between them. The CDR3, as DNA: TGTGCCAGCAGCGAGTTAACCGGGGAGCTGTTTTTT. It yields the protein CASSELTGELFF.

V gene TRBV28 combines with J gene TRBJ2-1; 8 nucleotides align to TRBD2. The CDR3 totals 15 residues. The germline V gene has CDR1 MDHEN and CDR2 SYDVKM. V lost 4 bases to trimming and J lost 1 base; unmatched junction nucleotides: 3. The CDR3 DNA is TGTGCCAGCAGTTCTGCGGGAGGTTCCTACAATGAGCAGTTCTTC. The encoded protein is CASSSAGGSYNEQFF.

The chain has TRBV2 and TRBJ2-7; 10 bases are shared with TRBD2. The J segment lost 0 bases and the V segment lost 5 bases, leaving 4 bases of the junction unmatched. The CDR3 consists of 15 residues. CDR1 and CDR2 (germline): SNHLY, FYNNEI. CDR3 nucleotides: TGTGCCAGCAGTAAGACTAGCGGGCCCTCCTACGAGCAGTACTTC. This gives the protein CASSKTSGPSYEQYF.

The rearrangement uses TRBV28 and TRBJ2-4, with TRBD2 identical over 11 bases. V lost 5 bases to trimming and J lost 4 bases; unmatched junction nucleotides: 10. This CDR3 has 17 amino acids. Germline CDR1 is MDHEN and CDR2 is SYDVKM. CDR3 DNA: TGTGCCAGCAGTCCCGGAACTAGCGGGAGTAGAAAAAACATTCAGTACTTC. It yields the protein CASSPGTSGSRKNIQYF.

The chain recombines TRBV6-6 with TRBJ1-2; D not certain. The V gene's germline CDR1 is MNHNY and CDR2 SVGAGI (reference sequence). V was trimmed by 0 bases and J by 1 base, leaving 12 bases between them. The CDR3 is made up of 16 amino acids. The chain's CDR3 is CASSYSAEKRNYGYTF. The CDR3 DNA reads as TGTGCCAGCAGTTACTCGGCAGAAAAACGTAACTATGGCTACACCTTC.

The chain links TRBV2 to TRBJ2-1; 7 nucleotides match TRBD2. This CDR3 spans 14 amino acids. Germline assignment: CDR1 SNHLY and CDR2 FYNNEI. J was trimmed by 0 bases and V by 6 bases; bases with no gene match: 2. This chain's CDR3 is CASRGGSSYNEQFF. CDR3 in DNA: TGTGCCAGCAGGGGAGGGTCCTCCTACAATGAGCAGTTCTTC.

The chain is built from TRBV7-9 and TRBJ1-3; TRBD1 aligns across 8 bases. With 4 bases clipped from V and 4 bases from J, the junction kept 6 bases outside the gene matches. The germline V gene encodes CDR1 SEHNR and CDR2 FQNEAQ (reference sequence). The CDR3 runs 15 residues. CDR3 nucleotide sequence: TGTGCCAGCAGCTCCGGGACAGGAGGAGGAAACACCATATATTTT. Its translation is CASSSGTGGGNTIYF.

In its sample, this clone was seen a few times. The chain recombines TRBV5-8 with TRBJ1-2, with 7 nucleotides matching TRBD1. The CDR3 consists of 15 residues. V was clipped by 4 bases and J by 2 bases; unmatched bases: 8. Germline values: CDR1 SGHTS, CDR2 YDEGEE. The CDR3 sequence: CASSPGQLHNYGYTF. The CDR3 region has the DNA TGTGCCAGCAGCCCGGGACAGCTTCACAACTATGGCTACACCTTC.

In this sample, this clone turned up once. The chain recombines TRBV29-1 with TRBJ1-2; the match to TRBD1 covers 9 bases. The V gene end was trimmed by 2 bases and the J gene end by 2 bases; junction bases not matched to a gene: 24. This CDR3 is 21 amino acids long. Germline V gene data show CDR1 as SQVTM and CDR2 as ANQGSEA. The DNA of the CDR3 is TGCAGCGTTGAAAGGATAAGGGATCGGGACAGGGCTATTAGTGCCAACTATGGCTACACCTTC. As protein: CSVERIRDRDRAISANYGYTF.

The V call is TRBV10-3, the J call TRBJ2-3, with 11 nucleotides matching TRBD2. The V gene's germline CDR1 is ENHRY and CDR2 SYGVKD. Trimming cost V 6 bases and J 5 bases; bases outside gene matches: 7. The CDR3 has 15 amino acids. CDR3 region: CAIRDSGGAEDTQYF. Here the CDR3 DNA reads TGTGCCATCAGGGATAGCGGGGGGGCCGAAGATACGCAGTATTTT.